This T cell receptor (beta chain) was recorded in a study of cytomegalovirus exposure and HLA in healthy donors. Points from the study as a whole: Earlier analysis yielded a pattern in which most TCR beta V segments were productive about 87% or about 30% of the time. Indistinguishable V segments such as TRBV6-2 and TRBV6-3 were excluded. Clonal expansion, a later analysis showed, was greater in HLA-associated TCR beta chains than in equally common others. For cytomegalovirus status, the classifier reportedly gave diagnoses with high specificity and sensitivity.

In regard to this clone: Its specificity is unknown.

This CDR3 is 17 amino acids long. Germline CDR1 is SGHTS and CDR2 is YDEGEE. V lost 2 bases and J 2 bases, leaving 20 bases between the germline ends. This PCR relied on a set of 60 Vbeta primers and 13 Jbeta primers. Profiled with immunoSEQ multiplex PCR; TCRdb holds only in-frame clones, not every one. The sample lists 150,000 to 200,000 clones, around 80% occurring once. The chain couples TRBV5-8 to TRBJ2-7; no reliable D call. Material: PBMCs. The source is a man aged 40-49 years in good health and CMV-seronegative. This CDR3 reads CASSFYDSISLAYEQYF. The CDR3 DNA is TGTGCCAGCAGCTTCTATGATTCTATTTCGCTAGCCTACGAGCAGTACTTC. The full variable domain, its missing parts supplied by reference TRBV5-8 and TRBJ2-7, is EAGVTQSPTHLIKTRGQQATLRCSPISGHTSVYWYQQALGLGLQFLLWYDEGEERNRGNFPPRFSGRQFPNYSSELNVNALELEDSALYLCASSFYDSISLAYEQYFGPGTRLTVT.